The clone carrying this TCR beta chain was recorded at least ten times. Antigen: not known. CDR1 and CDR2 (germline): SGHTA, FQGNSA. Germline trimming cut 4 bases from V and 7 bases from J; bases unmatched to any gene: 11. The CDR3 loop spans 17 amino acids. The entry originates in a study of neurological immune-mediated disorders. The unsorted libraries were prepared from 2 million PBMCs (stored at -80 C). A single run covered 15-18 subjects with over 170 million TCR-beta sequences. Each CDR3 protein gets one entry after TCRdb re-called the 5' RACE reads with MiXCR. The top ten hold roughly 1.3% of the sample, which has 40,000 to 45,000 distinct CDR3 sequences, roughly 12% seen once. Study-level findings and limits: The most TCR clonal expansion was seen in HTLV-1-associated myelopathy, and the least was seen in multiple sclerosis, which fell below healthy controls. The study found no CDR3 amino acid sequences shared by expanded clones across subjects, suggesting private repertoires in all groups.

Material: PBMCs. The TCR was taken from a female donor in good health. The chain recombines TRBV7-2 with TRBJ2-3, with TRBD2 matching 13 bases. CDR3 DNA: TGTGCCAGCAGCTCCACGACTAGCGGGGGGCCGCACCATACGCAGTATTTT. Amino acids: CASSSTTSGGPHHTQYF.